This T cell receptor beta chain was sequenced for a study of cytomegalovirus exposure and HLA in healthy donors. Study outcomes and limitations: Later work found most CMV-associated TCR beta chains apparently HLA-restricted. The likely origin of a cluster of highly shared sequence variants was a sequencing artifact.

Points on this clone: Its antigen is undetermined.

Primers: 60 Vbeta forward and 13 Jbeta reverse. The method was immunoSEQ multiplex PCR; TCRdb's version includes in-frame clones alone and lacks a portion of them. The sample lists about 140,000 clones; 80% were seen once. Trimming cost V 5 bases and J 4 bases, with 17 bases left between them. CDR3 length: 16 amino acids. The germline V gene has CDR1 SGHAT and CDR2 FQDESV (reference sequence). The rearrangement links TRBV11-1 to TRBJ2-2; D is possibly TRBD2 (6 bases). The sequence came from a man aged 50 to 59 in good health and CMV-seronegative. Input material: PBMCs. CDR3 bases: TGTGCCAGCAGCAGGGCCGTCCAAGCGGGCACCGGGGAGCTGTTTTTT. Encoded protein: CASSRAVQAGTGELFF.